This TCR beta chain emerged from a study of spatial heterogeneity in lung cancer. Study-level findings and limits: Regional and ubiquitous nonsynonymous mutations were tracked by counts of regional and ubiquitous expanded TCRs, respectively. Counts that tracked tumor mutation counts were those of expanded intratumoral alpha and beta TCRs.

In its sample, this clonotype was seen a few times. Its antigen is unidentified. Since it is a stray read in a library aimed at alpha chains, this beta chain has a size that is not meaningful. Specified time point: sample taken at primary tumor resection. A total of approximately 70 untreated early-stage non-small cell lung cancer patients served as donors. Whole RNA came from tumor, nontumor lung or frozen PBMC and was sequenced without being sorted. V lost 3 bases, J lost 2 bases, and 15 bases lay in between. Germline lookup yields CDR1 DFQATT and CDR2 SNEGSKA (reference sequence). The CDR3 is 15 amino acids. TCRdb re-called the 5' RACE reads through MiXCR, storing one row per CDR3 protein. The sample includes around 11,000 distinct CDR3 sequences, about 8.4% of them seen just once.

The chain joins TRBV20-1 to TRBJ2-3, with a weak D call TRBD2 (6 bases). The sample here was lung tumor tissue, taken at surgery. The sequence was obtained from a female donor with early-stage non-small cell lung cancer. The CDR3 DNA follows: TGCAGTGCTAGGGGGGGTAGCGGCCCCACAGATACGCAGTATTTT. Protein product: CSARGGSGPTDTQYF.